The 14 T cell receptor beta chains reported below all come from one sample, sequenced in a study of cytotoxic CD8 clonotypes in ibrutinib-treated CLL. TCRdb's table, derived via immunoSEQ multiplex PCR, lists solely in-frame clones and lacks some. The sample consists of fewer than 75,000 clones, roughly 70% of them appearing once. Sequencing used PBMCs, obtained after 12 months of ibrutinib treatment. The source is a human donor with chronic lymphocytic leukemia.

The chain recombines TRBV5-4 with TRBJ2-2, with 12 positions matching TRBD2. Per the germline V gene, CDR1 is SGHNT and CDR2 is YYREEE (reference sequence). This CDR3 region has 15 residues. V lost 0 bases to trimming and J lost 6 bases; unmatched junction nucleotides: 0. The CDR3 reads CASSLGLAGAGELFF. In nucleotides, the CDR3 is TGTGCCAGCAGCTTGGGACTAGCGGGAGCCGGGGAGCTGTTTTTT.

The V and J genes are TRBV7-2 and TRBJ1-5; D gene unclear. The V end was cut by 2 bases, the J end by 4 bases, with 6 bases between. CDR3 length: 13 residues. Germline V gene lookup returns CDR1 SGHTA and CDR2 FQGNSA. CDR3 residues: CASSLKANQPQHF. In nucleotides, the CDR3 is TGTGCCAGCAGCTTAAAGGCGAATCAGCCCCAGCATTTT. The whole variable domain, remainder taken from reference TRBV7-2 and TRBJ1-5, is GAGVSQSPSNKVTEKGKDVELRCDPISGHTALYWYRQSLGQGLEFLIYFQGNSAPDKSGLPSDRFSAERTGGSVSTLTIQRTQQEDSAVYLCASSLKANQPQHFGDGTRLSIL.

In its sample, this clone was seen a few times. V is TRBV5-4 and J is TRBJ2-1, with 7 bases matching TRBD2. Germline V gene sequence: CDR1 SGHNT, CDR2 YYREEE (reference sequence). The V and J ends lost 4 bases and 4 bases, in that order; junction bases with no gene match: 5. This CDR3 is 14 amino acids long. For the CDR3, the DNA is TGTGCCAGCAGCACCGCGGGAGCTTACAATGAGCAGTTCTTC. Protein product: CASSTAGAYNEQFF.

This clone was detected only a few times. V gene TRBV6-6 combines with J gene TRBJ2-2; TRBD2 matches 7 bases. With 2 bases clipped from V and 4 bases from J, the junction kept 7 bases outside the gene matches. The CDR3 extends over 16 amino acids. The germline V gene has CDR1 MNHNY and CDR2 SVGAGI (reference sequence). The CDR3 bases are TGTGCCAGCAGTTACCACGGACTAGTGAGCACCGGGGAGCTGTTTTTT. The encoded protein is CASSYHGLVSTGELFF.

The sample holds a few counts of this clone. The chain combines TRBV6-4 with TRBJ2-7, with TRBD2 matching over 10 bases. CDR3 length equals 15 residues. Unmatched junction bases numbered 9, after V lost 5 bases and J lost 5 bases. CDR1 and CDR2 from the germline V gene are MRHNA and SNTAGT. In DNA form, the CDR3 reads TGTGCCAGCAGTCCCTTAGCGGGAGGCCTGAACGAGCAGTACTTC. Amino acids: CASSPLAGGLNEQYF.

The V call is TRBV30, the J call TRBJ2-1; unclear D gene. V was clipped by 6 bases and J by 1 base, with 7 bases between them. In germline, CDR1 is GTSNPN, CDR2 SVGIG (reference sequence). The CDR3 length is 12 residues. The CDR3 protein is CACQGSYNEQFF. As DNA, the CDR3 is TGTGCCTGCCAAGGGTCCTACAATGAGCAGTTCTTC. Supplemented by reference TRBV30 and TRBJ2-1, the full variable domain reads SQTIHQWPATLVQPVGSPLSLECTVEGTSNPNLYWYRQAAGRGLQLLFYSVGIGQISSEVPQNLSASRPQDRQFILSSKKLLLSDSGFYLCACQGSYNEQFFGPGTRLTVL.

V gene TRBV2 combines with J gene TRBJ2-7, with D perhaps matching TRBD1 (6 bases). The CDR3 runs 14 residues. The V gene's germline CDR1 is SNHLY and CDR2 FYNNEI. V lost 6 bases to trimming and J lost 0 bases, with 12 bases between them. CDR3 amino acids: CASRADRNSYEQYF. The CDR3 DNA is TGTGCCAGCAGAGCCGACAGGAACTCCTACGAGCAGTACTTC.

The chain uses TRBV4-2 and TRBJ2-7; possibly TRBD1 for D (6 bases). Germline values: CDR1 LGHNA, CDR2 YNFKEQ. This CDR3 is built from 16 residues. V lost 0 bases to trimming and J lost 3 bases, with 15 bases between them. The CDR3 DNA reads as TGTGCCAGCAGCCAAGACCGGACAGTGGGGTACTACGAGCAGTACTTC. Its translation: CASSQDRTVGYYEQYF.

V and J are TRBV15 and TRBJ2-1; D is possibly TRBD2 (5 bases). From germline, CDR1 is LNHNV and CDR2 YYDKDF (reference sequence). The CDR3 has 15 residues. V lost 4 bases, J lost 4 bases, and 14 bases lay in between. Here the CDR3 DNA reads TGTGCCACCAGCATACAAAGGGAGCCGTACAATGAGCAGTTCTTC. This codes for CATSIQREPYNEQFF. Full variable domain (missing parts from reference TRBV15 and TRBJ2-1): DAMVIQNPRYQVTQFGKPVTLSCSQTLNHNVMYWYQQKSSQAPKLLFHYYDKDFNNEADTPDNFQSRRPNTSFCFLDIRSPGLGDTAMYLCATSIQREPYNEQFFGPGTRLTVL.

This clone showed up just once. The chain has TRBV5-1 and TRBJ2-5; 9 bases match TRBD2. CDR3 length: 15 residues. With V trimmed by 0 bases and J by 5 bases, 5 bases remained unmatched. Per the germline V gene, CDR1 is SGHRS and CDR2 is YFSETQ. The DNA for the CDR3 is TGCGCCAGCAGCTTGGGTAGCGGGAGCTGGGAGACCCAGTACTTC. Translation gives CASSLGSGSWETQYF.

V and J are TRBV4-1 and TRBJ2-5; 7 nucleotides align to TRBD1. V shed 2 bases, J shed 5 bases, and the junction held 2 bases outside the gene matches. Germline CDR1 and CDR2: MGHRA and YSYEKL. The CDR3 length is 13 residues. DNA of the CDR3: TGCGCCAGCAGCCAACTGGACAGGGAGACCCAGTACTTC. Its protein is CASSQLDRETQYF.

The chain recombines TRBV5-4 with TRBJ2-5; D remains unclear. CDR1 is SGHNT and CDR2 is YYREEE in the germline V gene (reference sequence). V was pared by 4 bases and J by 1 base, with 8 bases between. This CDR3 has 13 residues. The CDR3 DNA follows: TGTGCCAGCAGCCCTACCTCCCAAGAGACCCAGTACTTC. Amino acids: CASSPTSQETQYF.

J is TRBJ2-3 and V is TRBV19; no clear D gene. With 5 bases removed from V and 4 bases from J, the gap between germline ends came to 7 bases. Per germline, CDR1 LNHDA and CDR2 SQIVND (reference sequence). This CDR3 region has 12 residues. CDR3 sequence (DNA): TGTGCCAGTAGTCCCCCTTCAGATACGCAGTATTTT. Translation: CASSPPSDTQYF.

This chain uses TRBV4-1 with TRBJ2-2, with D perhaps matching TRBD1 or TRBD2 (5 bases each). Germline V gene data show CDR1 as MGHRA and CDR2 as YSYEKL. Trimming removed 7 bases from V and 3 bases from J, with 12 bases in between. The CDR3 totals 14 residues. CDR3 protein: CASTPGTDTGELFF. CDR3 DNA sequence: TGCGCCAGCACGCCCGGGACGGACACCGGGGAGCTGTTTTTT.